These 8 T cell receptor beta chains originate from one sample sequenced in a study of blood T cell repertoires in COVID-19. Data came from immunoSEQ multiplex PCR; TCRdb stores just in-frame clones and leaves some out. The sample contains under 45,000 clones, roughly four fifths of which appear only once. The sample was peripheral blood. The source of these receptors is a human donor with acute or convalescent COVID-19. The donor label of this sample is uncertain.

This clone was detected once. The chain joins TRBV28 to TRBJ2-2; D may be TRBD2 (5 bases). V was pared by 2 bases and J by 8 bases, with 12 bases between. CDR3 length: 14 amino acids. CDR1 MDHEN and CDR2 SYDVKM come from the germline V gene. CDR3 residues: CASSLGSGGGELFF. The CDR3 DNA sequence: TGTGCCAGCAGTTTAGGGAGCGGTGGGGGGGAGCTGTTTTTT.

The rearrangement joins TRBV2 to TRBJ2-4; 8 bases line up with TRBD2. Germline V gene sequence: CDR1 SNHLY, CDR2 FYNNEI. With V trimmed by 7 bases and J by 1 base, 6 bases remained unmatched. The CDR3 has 15 residues. The CDR3: CASKLGGGAKNIQYF. CDR3 coding DNA: TGTGCCAGCAAGTTGGGCGGGGGGGCCAAAAACATTCAGTACTTC.

This chain links TRBV18 with TRBJ2-1; 10 nucleotides align to TRBD1. This CDR3 contains 16 residues. With 3 bases clipped from V and 8 bases from J, the junction kept 10 bases outside the gene matches. CDR1 and CDR2 (germline): KGHSH, LQKENI. CDR3 bases: TGTGCCAGCTCACCGACCTGGGACAGGGGAACGTATGAGCAGTTCTTC. It encodes CASSPTWDRGTYEQFF. The full variable domain, its missing parts supplied by reference TRBV18 and TRBJ2-1, is NAGVMQNPRHLVRRRGQEARLRCSPMKGHSHVYWYRQLPEEGLKFMVYLQKENIIDESGMPKERFSAEFPKEGPSILRIQQVVRGDSAAYFCASSPTWDRGTYEQFFGPGTRLTVL.

The chain has TRBV28 and TRBJ2-1, with 8 bases aligning to TRBD2. The germline V gene has CDR1 MDHEN and CDR2 SYDVKM. The length of the CDR3 is 16 residues. V shed 4 bases, J shed 5 bases, and the junction held 10 bases outside the gene matches. This chain's CDR3 is CASSSVARGVNNEQFF. The CDR3 nucleotides read TGTGCCAGCAGTTCAGTCGCGCGGGGGGTCAACAATGAGCAGTTCTTC.

The chain has TRBV4-1 and TRBJ2-3; 9 bases map to TRBD2. The CDR3 sequence is 18 residues long. Trimming removed 0 bases from V and 3 bases from J; junction bases left unmatched: 10. From germline, CDR1 is MGHRA and CDR2 YSYEKL. The CDR3 DNA follows: TGCGCCAGCAGCCAAGAATTGCGTCTAGCGGGAATGACAGATACGCAGTATTTT. Translation: CASSQELRLAGMTDTQYF.

V usage is TRBV27 and J usage is TRBJ2-2; D may be TRBD1 (5 bases). Germline-derived CDR1 and CDR2 are MNHEY and SMNVEV (reference sequence). CDR3 length equals 15 residues. V was clipped by 6 bases and J by 5 bases, with 16 bases between them. DNA for the CDR3: TGTGCCAGCAGAAGGTCCAGGGTTGGGACCGGGGAGCTGTTTTTT. It codes for CASRRSRVGTGELFF.

V and J are TRBV28 and TRBJ1-2, with D maybe TRBD1 (6 bases). V lost 3 bases, J lost 0 bases, and 20 bases lay in between. From germline, CDR1 is MDHEN and CDR2 SYDVKM. This CDR3 contains 18 residues. CDR3 coding DNA: TGTGCCAGCAGTTTCAGTCTCGGTGGACAGTTGACTAACTATGGCTACACCTTC. Its protein is CASSFSLGGQLTNYGYTF.

The chain carries TRBV3-1 (or the pseudogene TRBV3-2) and TRBJ1-2; D ambiguous. Trimming took 1 base from V and 7 from J, leaving 7 bases between them. The CDR3 totals 12 residues. Germline V gene lookup returns CDR1 LGHDT and CDR2 YNNKEL (reference sequence). DNA for the CDR3: TGTGCCAGCAGCCAAGGACGGGTTGGCTACACCTTC. Translating gives CASSQGRVGYTF.